The present entry profiles one T cell receptor (beta chain) with its context. This clonotype was seen a few times. Its binding antigen is unknown. Base qualities are not provided; no much larger clone lies one nucleotide away. V loses 6 bases at its end and J loses 5 bases; junction bases beyond the gene matches: 13. The germline V gene (reference sequence) sets CDR1 to MNHEY and CDR2 to SMNVEV. The CDR3, cysteine through phenylalanine, is 18 amino acids long. Just the 54-base CDR3 DNA is kept, in frame starting at base 1. Libraries were made using RT-PCR. The sample was run on an Illumina HiSeq 2500. The public reads were reprocessed in TCRdb via fastp at Q25 and MiXCR, keeping in-frame beta chains. A single entry per CDR3 protein holds the most common genes and DNA from its merged rows. This sample gives hundreds of thousands of distinct CDR3 sequences in total; roughly 13% of them show up just once. The top ten hold 5.5% to 8% of the sample.

This sample is drawn from a study of response to subunit inactivated influenza vaccine (dated by TCRdb to 2016 to 2018). Regarding the study in general: The study used deep quantitative T cell receptor repertoire profiling to track responses to a trivalent subunit inactivated influenza vaccine.

The full study reports these points: The authors suggested that each seasonal influenza vaccination may recruit only a limited number of new T cells.

The sample was PBMCs from blood, taken around two weeks before vaccination. This receptor was obtained from a man aged 50 to 59 who received an inactivated influenza vaccine. Donor details come from another sample of the same person, matched by shared clones. The chain couples TRBV27 to TRBJ2-7; TRBD2 fits 16 bases in the junction. The nucleotide sequence is TGTGCCAGCAGGGGGACTAGCGGGAGGGCCAGGTCTTATCACGAGCAGTACTTC. This is translated as CASRGTSGRARSYHEQYF.